Each of the 12 T cell receptor beta chains below was sequenced from the same sample in a study of post-analysis software for immune sequencing data. General observations from the study: When patients were compared with controls, five TRBV segments were more frequent, TRBV5-6, TRBV5-1 and TRBV20-1 among them.

Which antigens these TCRs recognize remains unknown. Unique-molecular-identifier-tagged TCR beta cDNA libraries were used. TCRdb reanalysed the PCR reads using MiXCR and keeps one entry per CDR3 protein. The sample has about 430,000 distinct CDR3 sequences, approximately 38% seen once. Sequencing was performed on blood. The origin of the receptors is a girl aged 2 to 9 with multiple sclerosis.

A few counts support this clonotype. The rearrangement uses TRBV10-3 and TRBJ2-1; the match to TRBD1 covers 7 bases. CDR1 is ENHRY, CDR2 SYGVKD, per germline. The CDR3 spans 13 residues. The trim removed 9 bases at V and 6 bases at J, leaving 8 bases unmatched. The CDR3 region is CAITDRQLNEQFF. In nucleotides, the CDR3 is TGTGCCATAACGGACAGGCAACTCAATGAGCAGTTCTTC.

The chain has TRBV29-1 and TRBJ2-3; TRBD2 agrees at 10 bases. In germline, CDR1 is SQVTM, CDR2 ANQGSEA. J gave up 2 bases and V 6 bases, and 8 bases lay outside the gene matches. CDR3 size: 15 residues. The CDR3 DNA reads as TGCAGCGTCCCCGCGACTAGCGGGCTCACAGATACGCAGTATTTT. This sequence encodes CSVPATSGLTDTQYF.

This chain joins TRBV6-1 and TRBJ1-1; D unclear. V was pared by 7 bases and J by 8 bases, with 17 bases between. In germline, CDR1 is MNHNS, CDR2 SASEGT. The CDR3 has 13 residues. This CDR3 reads CASTQQRRAEAFF. Written as DNA, the CDR3 is TGTGCCAGCACCCAACAACGACGGGCCGAAGCTTTCTTT.

This clonotype appeared a few times. The chain carries TRBV18 and TRBJ2-7, with 8 bases lining up with TRBD1. The CDR3 is 18 residues long. J gave up 2 bases and V 3 bases, and 15 bases lay outside the gene matches. CDR1 is KGHSH and CDR2 is LQKENI in the germline V gene. CDR3 sequence reads: CASSPYGQGIGMTYEQYF. CDR3 nucleotides: TGTGCCAGCTCACCGTACGGACAGGGAATTGGAATGACCTACGAGCAGTACTTC.

This chain uses TRBV15 with TRBJ2-7; D unresolved. V shed 8 bases and J shed 1 base, with 9 bases lying between them. Looked up from germline, CDR1 is LNHNV and CDR2 is YYDKDF (reference sequence). The CDR3 extends over 12 amino acids. The CDR3 reads CATGKKSYEQYF. CDR3 coding DNA: TGTGCCACCGGGAAAAAGTCCTACGAGCAGTACTTC.

The chain links TRBV10-3 to TRBJ2-4; 8 positions match TRBD1. Losses at the gene ends were 3 bases for V and 5 bases for J; bases not matched to a gene: 9. CDR1 ENHRY and CDR2 SYGVKD come from the germline V gene. This CDR3 is 16 amino acids long. CDR3 protein: CAISDAMDRDENIQYF. Here the CDR3 DNA reads TGTGCCATCAGTGACGCCATGGACAGGGACGAAAACATTCAGTACTTC.

V usage is TRBV7-2 and J usage is TRBJ2-1; TRBD1 aligns across 9 bases. From germline, CDR1 is SGHTA and CDR2 FQGNSA. This CDR3 region has 15 residues. J was trimmed by 2 bases and V by 5 bases; bases with no gene match: 4. The CDR3 is CASSVDRGAYNEQFF. CDR3 in DNA: TGTGCCAGCAGCGTAGACAGGGGGGCCTACAATGAGCAGTTCTTC. Combining the CDR3 with reference TRBV7-2 and TRBJ2-1 gives the whole variable domain GAGVSQSPSNKVTEKGKDVELRCDPISGHTALYWYRQSLGQGLEFLIYFQGNSAPDKSGLPSDRFSAERTGGSVSTLTIQRTQQEDSAVYLCASSVDRGAYNEQFFGPGTRLTVL.

The chain has TRBV12-3 or TRBV12-4 and TRBJ1-1; D gene uncertain. This CDR3 has 12 residues. Trimming left V 3 bases short and J 1 base short, with 3 bases between. CDR3 region: CASSFRNTEAFF. In DNA, the CDR3 is TGTGCCAGCAGTTTTAGGAACACTGAAGCTTTCTTT.

This chain links TRBV20-1 with TRBJ1-5, with TRBD1 matching 7 bases. This CDR3 spans 16 amino acids. V dropped 0 bases and J dropped 7; count of bases not matched to a gene: 12. Per the germline V gene, CDR1 is DFQATT and CDR2 is SNEGSKA (reference sequence). Here the CDR3 reads CSARDRQGLISQPQHF. In nucleotides, the CDR3 is TGCAGTGCTAGAGATAGACAGGGTCTTATCAGCCAGCCCCAGCATTTT.

The chain has TRBV4-1 and TRBJ1-2, with unresolved D. Germline CDR1 and CDR2: MGHRA and YSYEKL. V lost 0 bases and J 7 bases, leaving 12 bases between the germline ends. The CDR3 is made up of 14 amino acids. CDR3: CASSQEPRFGGYTF. The CDR3 nucleotides read TGCGCCAGCAGCCAAGAACCGAGATTTGGTGGCTACACCTTC.

The CDR3 DNA reads TGTGCCAGCAGCGCGGACAGGGGGAACTACGAGCAGTACTTC. Its translation: CASSADRGNYEQYF. V and J are TRBV12-3 or TRBV12-4 and TRBJ2-7; 10 bases line up with TRBD1. Trimming at V came to 6 bases and at J to 3 bases, leaving 5 bases not matched to a gene. This CDR3 spans 14 amino acids.

The chain couples TRBV5-1 to TRBJ2-5; D is perhaps TRBD1 (5 bases). The CDR3 runs to 15 residues. Germline CDR1 is SGHRS and CDR2 is YFSETQ. Trimming pared 2 bases from V and 0 bases from J, leaving 11 bases between. The CDR3 reads CASSFGQGHQETQYF. The CDR3 bases are TGCGCCAGCAGCTTCGGGCAGGGCCACCAAGAGACCCAGTACTTC.